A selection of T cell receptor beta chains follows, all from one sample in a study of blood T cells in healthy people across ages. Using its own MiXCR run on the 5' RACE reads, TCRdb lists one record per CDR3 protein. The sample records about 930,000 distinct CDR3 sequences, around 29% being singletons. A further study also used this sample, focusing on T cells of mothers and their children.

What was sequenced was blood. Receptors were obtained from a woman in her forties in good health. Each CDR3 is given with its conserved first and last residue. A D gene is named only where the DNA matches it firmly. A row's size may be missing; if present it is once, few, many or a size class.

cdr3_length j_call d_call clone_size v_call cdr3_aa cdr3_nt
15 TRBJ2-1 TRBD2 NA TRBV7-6 CASSLSASGGSRQFF TGTGCCAGCAGCTTATCTGCTAGCGGGGGGTCCCGGCAGTTCTTC
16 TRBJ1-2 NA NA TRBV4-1 CASSQDIAGPNYGYTF TGCGCCAGCAGCCAAGATATCGCAGGTCCTAACTATGGCTACACCTTC
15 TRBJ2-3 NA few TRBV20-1 CSGNSLGRAADTQYF TGCAGTGGTAACAGTCTGGGGCGGGCCGCAGATACGCAGTATTTT
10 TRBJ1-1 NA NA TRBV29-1 CSVSCGEAFF TGCAGCGTAAGTTGCGGTGAAGCTTTCTTT
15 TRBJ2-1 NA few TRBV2 CAIVYRISQIGEQFF TGTGCCATCGTATACAGAATCTCCCAAATAGGTGAGCAGTTCTTC
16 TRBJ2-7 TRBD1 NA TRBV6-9 CASILSGTGLSDEQYF TGTGCCAGCATCCTAAGTGGGACAGGGCTTTCTGATGAGCAGTACTTC
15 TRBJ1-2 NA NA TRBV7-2 CASSLILRLQYDYTF TGTGCCAGCAGCTTAATACTCAGATTGCAGTATGACTACACCTTC
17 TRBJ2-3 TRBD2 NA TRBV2 CASSNLGLADLVDTQYF TGTGCCAGCAGTAACCTTGGACTAGCGGATTTGGTGGATACGCAGTATTTT
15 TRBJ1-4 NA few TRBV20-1 CSARPGSSTNEKLFF TGCAGTGCTAGGCCAGGCAGCTCGACTAATGAAAAACTGTTTTTT
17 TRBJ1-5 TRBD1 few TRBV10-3 CAISEQGAKGGNQPQHF TGTGCCATCAGTGAGCAGGGGGCGAAGGGGGGCAATCAGCCCCAGCATTTT